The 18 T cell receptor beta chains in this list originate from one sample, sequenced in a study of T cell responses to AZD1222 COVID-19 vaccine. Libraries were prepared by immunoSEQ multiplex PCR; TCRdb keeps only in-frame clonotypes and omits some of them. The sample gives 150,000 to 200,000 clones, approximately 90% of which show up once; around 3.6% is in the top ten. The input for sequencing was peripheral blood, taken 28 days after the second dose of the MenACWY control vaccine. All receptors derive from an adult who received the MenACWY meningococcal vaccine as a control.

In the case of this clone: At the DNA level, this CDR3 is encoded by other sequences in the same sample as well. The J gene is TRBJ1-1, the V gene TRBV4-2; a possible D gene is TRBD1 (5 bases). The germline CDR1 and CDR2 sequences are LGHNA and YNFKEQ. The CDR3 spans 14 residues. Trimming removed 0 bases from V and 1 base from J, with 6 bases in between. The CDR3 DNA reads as TGTGCCAGCAGCCAAGATAGGGGGAACACTGAAGCTTTCTTT. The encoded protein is CASSQDRGNTEAFF.

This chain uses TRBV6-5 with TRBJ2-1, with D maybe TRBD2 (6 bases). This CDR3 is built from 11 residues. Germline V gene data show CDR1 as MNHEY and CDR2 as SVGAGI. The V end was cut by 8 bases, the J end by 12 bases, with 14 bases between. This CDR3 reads CASRDSDGQFF. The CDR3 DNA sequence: TGTGCCAGCCGGGACTCCGACGGGCAGTTCTTC.

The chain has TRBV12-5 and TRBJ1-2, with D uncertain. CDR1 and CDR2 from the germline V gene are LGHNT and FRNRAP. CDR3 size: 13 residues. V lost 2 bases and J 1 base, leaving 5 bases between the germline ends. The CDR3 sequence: CASGLTGNYGYTF. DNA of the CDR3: TGTGCTAGTGGTTTGACTGGTAACTATGGCTACACCTTC.

The CDR3, as DNA: TGTGCCAGCAGTTACTTGCGACAGGGAATTACCTACGAGCAGTACTTC. Translating it yields CASSYLRQGITYEQYF. This chain uses TRBV6-5 with TRBJ2-7; 7 nucleotides match TRBD1. This CDR3 spans 16 amino acids. J was trimmed by 2 bases and V by 1 base; bases with no gene match: 8. Germline V lookup: CDR1 MNHEY, CDR2 SVGAGI.

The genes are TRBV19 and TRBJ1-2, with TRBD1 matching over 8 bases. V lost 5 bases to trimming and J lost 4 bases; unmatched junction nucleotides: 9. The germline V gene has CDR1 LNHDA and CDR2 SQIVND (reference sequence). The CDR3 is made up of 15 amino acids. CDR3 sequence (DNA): TGTGCCAGTAGTCTCGGACAGGGTGCGAGCTATGGCTACACCTTC. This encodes CASSLGQGASYGYTF.

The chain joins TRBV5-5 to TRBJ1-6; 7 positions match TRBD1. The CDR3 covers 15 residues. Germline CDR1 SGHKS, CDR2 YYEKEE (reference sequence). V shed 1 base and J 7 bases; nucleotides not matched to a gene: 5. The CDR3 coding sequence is TGTGCCAGCAGCTTGACAGGGGAGAGCAATTCACCCCTCCACTTT. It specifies CASSLTGESNSPLHF.

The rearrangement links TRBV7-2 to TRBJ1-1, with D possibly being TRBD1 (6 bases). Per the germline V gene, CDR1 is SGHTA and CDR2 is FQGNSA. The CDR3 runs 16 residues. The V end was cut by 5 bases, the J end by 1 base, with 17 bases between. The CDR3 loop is CASSPSIQGGNTEAFF. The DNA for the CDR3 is TGTGCCAGCAGCCCATCGATACAGGGAGGGAACACTGAAGCTTTCTTT.

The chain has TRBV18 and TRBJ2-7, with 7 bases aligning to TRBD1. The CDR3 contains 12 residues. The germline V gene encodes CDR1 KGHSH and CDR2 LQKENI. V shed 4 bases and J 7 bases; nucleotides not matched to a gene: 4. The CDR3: CASSQGAEEQYF. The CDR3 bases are TGTGCCAGCTCACAGGGGGCTGAAGAGCAGTACTTC.

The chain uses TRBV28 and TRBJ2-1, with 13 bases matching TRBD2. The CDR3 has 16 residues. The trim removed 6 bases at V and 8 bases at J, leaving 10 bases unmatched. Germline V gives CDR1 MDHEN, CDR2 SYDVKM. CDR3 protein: CASSTGTSGASDEQFF. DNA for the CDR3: TGTGCCAGCAGCACCGGGACTAGCGGGGCCTCCGATGAGCAGTTCTTC. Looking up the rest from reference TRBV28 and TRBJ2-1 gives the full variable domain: DVKVTQSSRYLVKRTGEKVFLECVQDMDHENMFWYRQDPGLGLRLIYFSYDVKMKEKGDIPEGYSVSREKKERFSLILESASTNQTSMYLCASSTGTSGASDEQFFGPGTRLTVL.

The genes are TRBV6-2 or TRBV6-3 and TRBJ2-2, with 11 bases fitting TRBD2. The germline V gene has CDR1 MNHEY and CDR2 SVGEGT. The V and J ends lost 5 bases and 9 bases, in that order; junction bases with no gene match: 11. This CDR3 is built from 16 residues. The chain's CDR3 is CASSDRRTSGSWELFF. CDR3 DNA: TGTGCCAGCAGTGACCGACGGACTAGCGGGTCCTGGGAGCTGTTTTTT.

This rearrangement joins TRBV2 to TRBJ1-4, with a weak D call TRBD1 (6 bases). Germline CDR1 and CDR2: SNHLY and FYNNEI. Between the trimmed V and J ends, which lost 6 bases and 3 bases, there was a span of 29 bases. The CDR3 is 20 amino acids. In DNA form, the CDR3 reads TGTGCCAGCAGGCGAACCGAATTTGAGACAGGCGGGGGAGCTAATGAAAAACTGTTTTTT. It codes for CASRRTEFETGGGANEKLFF.

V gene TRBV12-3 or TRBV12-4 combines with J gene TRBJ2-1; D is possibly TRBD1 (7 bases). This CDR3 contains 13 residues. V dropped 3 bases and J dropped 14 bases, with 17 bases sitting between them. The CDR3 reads CASSFLEGTEKFF. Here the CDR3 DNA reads TGTGCCAGCAGTTTTTTGGAGGGGACAGAAAAGTTCTTC.

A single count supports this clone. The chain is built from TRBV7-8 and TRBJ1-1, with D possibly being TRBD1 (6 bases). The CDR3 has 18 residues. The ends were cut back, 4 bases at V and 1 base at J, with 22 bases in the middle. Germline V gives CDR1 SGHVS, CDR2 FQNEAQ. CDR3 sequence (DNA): TGTGCCAGCAGCTCCGCCTTTTCGAGGACAGCGCGGAACACTGAAGCTTTCTTT. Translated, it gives CASSSAFSRTARNTEAFF.

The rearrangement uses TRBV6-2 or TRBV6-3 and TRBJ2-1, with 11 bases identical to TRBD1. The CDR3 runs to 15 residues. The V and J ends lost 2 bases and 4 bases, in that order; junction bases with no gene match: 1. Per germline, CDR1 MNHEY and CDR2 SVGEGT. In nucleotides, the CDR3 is TGTGCCAGCAGTTACGGACAGGGGGCTTACAATGAGCAGTTCTTC. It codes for CASSYGQGAYNEQFF.

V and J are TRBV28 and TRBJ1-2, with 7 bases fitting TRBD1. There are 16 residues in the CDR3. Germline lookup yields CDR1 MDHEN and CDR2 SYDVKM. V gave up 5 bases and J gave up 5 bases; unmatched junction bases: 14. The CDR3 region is CASSRRVYRGSYGYTF. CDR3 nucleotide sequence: TGTGCCAGCAGTCGTCGGGTATACAGGGGTTCTTATGGCTACACCTTC.

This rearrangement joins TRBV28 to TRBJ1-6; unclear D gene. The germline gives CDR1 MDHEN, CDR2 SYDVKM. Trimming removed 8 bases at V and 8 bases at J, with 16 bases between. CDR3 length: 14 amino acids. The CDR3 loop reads CASLSPGRHSPLHF. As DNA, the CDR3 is TGTGCCAGCCTATCCCCAGGTCGGCATTCACCCCTCCACTTT.

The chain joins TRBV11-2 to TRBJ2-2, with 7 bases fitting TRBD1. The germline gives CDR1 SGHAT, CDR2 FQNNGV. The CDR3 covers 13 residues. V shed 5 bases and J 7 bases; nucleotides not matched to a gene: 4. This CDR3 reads CASSQTGIGELFF. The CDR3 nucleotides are TGTGCCAGCAGCCAGACAGGGATCGGGGAGCTGTTTTTT.

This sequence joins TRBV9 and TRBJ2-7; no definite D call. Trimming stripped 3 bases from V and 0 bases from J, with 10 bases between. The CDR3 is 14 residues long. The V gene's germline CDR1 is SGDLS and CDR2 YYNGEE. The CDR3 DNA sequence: TGTGCCAGCAGCGCCTCTTGGGGCTCCTACGAGCAGTACTTC. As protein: CASSASWGSYEQYF.